This T cell receptor beta chain was recorded in a study of OX40 agonist ivuxolimab in advanced cancers. General study findings and limits: At 0.1 to 3.0 mg/kg and by week 6, clonal expansion occurred in CD4+ and CD8+ blood T cells. Average numbers of expanded clones were greater in CD8+ T cells than in CD4+.

Sequencing was performed with immunoSEQ multiplex PCR; in TCRdb, only in-frame clones are kept and a portion is missing. The table includes about 37,000 clones, approximately 86% detected once. This clone was counted a few times. Its antigen is as yet unknown. The V end lost 4 bases, the J end lost 6 bases, and 19 bases lay between the germline ends. CDR3 length: 15 amino acids. The germline V gene has CDR1 SGHRS and CDR2 YFSETQ. The timepoints at which blood was sampled were baseline, cycle 4 day 1, and cycle 7 day 1. This clonotype originated in an adult with an advanced solid tumor such as melanoma, head and neck, liver or kidney cancer. Source: CD4+ or CD8+ T cells sorted from blood, taken in a trial of the OX40 agonist ivuxolimab. The genes are TRBV5-1 and TRBJ1-2; unclear D gene. The CDR3 region has the DNA TGCGCCAGCAGCCCTGGTGGCCAATCGGCGGATGGCTACACCTTC. Its protein product is CASSPGGQSADGYTF.